The sequence of this TCR beta chain was determined in a study of T cell responses to AZD1222 COVID-19 vaccine. As for the study in general: Pooling of second doses given at about 4 or about 12 weeks was done.

The germline V gene encodes CDR1 LNHDA and CDR2 SQIVND (reference sequence). The CDR3 has 15 amino acids. The ends lost 5 bases at V and 3 bases at J; junction bases unmatched: 7. Study conclusions and caveats: The span of vaccine-associated CD4 TCRs extended across spike, with dominance at 160-218 and 743-854. Females outnumbered males among donors, who were mostly white British; clonal diversity was possibly underestimated. An increase in Spike-specific TCR breadth and depth was observed after two AZD1222 doses.

Notes on this clone: Antigen unknown.

Data came from immunoSEQ multiplex PCR; TCRdb stores just in-frame clones and leaves some out. There are some 55,000 clones in the sample; around nine tenths occur only once, and 3% to 4.5% lies in the top ten. This receptor was obtained from an adult in good health. Material: peripheral blood, obtained on day 0 of AZD1222 vaccination. The chain couples TRBV19 to TRBJ2-7; TRBD1 matches 10 bases. CDR3 loop: CASSPGTGEGYEQYF. The CDR3 region has the DNA TGTGCCAGTAGTCCAGGGACAGGGGAAGGCTACGAGCAGTACTTC.